This TCR beta chain was captured by sequencing in a study of shared clonotypes between healthy human individuals. Per the germline V gene, CDR1 is SNHLY and CDR2 is FYNNEI. This CDR3 contains 14 residues. V lost 0 bases, J lost 6 bases, and 12 bases lay in between. Clones were read by immunoSEQ multiplex PCR, and TCRdb kept only the in-frame ones, dropping some. Here the sample spans about 1.5 million clones, roughly 96% being singletons. The sequence was obtained from a man aged 30 to 39 in good health. Sequences were obtained from naive CD4+ T cells sorted from blood. Documented subset: CD45RA+ positively selected. The chain couples TRBV2 to TRBJ2-7; perhaps TRBD1 as D (8 bases). In DNA form, the CDR3 reads TGTGCCAGCAGTGAAGCGCACAGGGGGGGCGAGCAGTACTTC. Its translation is CASSEAHRGGEQYF.